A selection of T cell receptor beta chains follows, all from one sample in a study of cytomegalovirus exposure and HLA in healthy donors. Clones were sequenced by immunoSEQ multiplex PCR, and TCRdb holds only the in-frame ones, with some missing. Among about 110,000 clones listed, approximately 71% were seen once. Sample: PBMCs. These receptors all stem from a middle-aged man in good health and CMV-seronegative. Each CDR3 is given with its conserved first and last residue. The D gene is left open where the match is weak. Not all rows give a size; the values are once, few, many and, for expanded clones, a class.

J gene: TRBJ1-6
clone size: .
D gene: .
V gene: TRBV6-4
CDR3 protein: CASSPGGALGSNSPLHF
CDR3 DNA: TGTGCCAGCAGTCCCGGAGGAGCTTTAGGGTCCAATTCACCCCTCCACTTT

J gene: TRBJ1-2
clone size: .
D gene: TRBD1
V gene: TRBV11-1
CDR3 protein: CASSHGQGPNYGYTF
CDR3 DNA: TGTGCCAGCAGCCACGGACAGGGACCTAACTATGGCTACACCTTC

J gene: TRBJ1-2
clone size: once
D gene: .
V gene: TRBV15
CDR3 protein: CATSPSERGYGYTF
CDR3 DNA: TGTGCCACCAGCCCGTCGGAGAGAGGCTATGGCTACACCTTC

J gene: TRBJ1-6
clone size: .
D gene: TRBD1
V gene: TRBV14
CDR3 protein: CASSLRTGRNSPLHF
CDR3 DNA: TGTGCCAGCAGCCTTAGGACAGGGAGGAATTCACCCCTCCACTTT

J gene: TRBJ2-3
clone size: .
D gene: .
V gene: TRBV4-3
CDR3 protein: CASSLAASTDTQYF
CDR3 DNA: TGCGCCAGCAGCCTGGCGGCTAGCACAGATACGCAGTATTTT

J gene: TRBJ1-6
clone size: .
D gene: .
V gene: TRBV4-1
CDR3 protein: CASSQAGPSPLHF
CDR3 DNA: TGCGCCAGCAGCCAAGCTGGGCCTTCACCCCTCCACTTT

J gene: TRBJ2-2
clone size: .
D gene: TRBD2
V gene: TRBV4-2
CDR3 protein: CASSQDPGLAGGQIGELFF
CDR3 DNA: TGTGCCAGCAGCCAAGACCCGGGACTAGCGGGGGGGCAGATCGGGGAGCTGTTTTTT

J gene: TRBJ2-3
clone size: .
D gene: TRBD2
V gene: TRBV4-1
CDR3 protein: CASSAGGTDTQYF
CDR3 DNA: TGCGCCAGCAGCGCGGGGGGCACAGATACGCAGTATTTT

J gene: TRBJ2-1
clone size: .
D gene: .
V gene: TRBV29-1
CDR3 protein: CSHQTGLGNEQFF
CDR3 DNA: TGCAGCCACCAGACAGGTCTTGGCAATGAGCAGTTCTTC

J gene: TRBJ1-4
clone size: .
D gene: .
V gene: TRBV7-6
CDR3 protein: CASSSFGGPTNEKLFF
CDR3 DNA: TGTGCCAGCAGCTCCTTTGGAGGGCCCACTAATGAAAAACTGTTTTTT

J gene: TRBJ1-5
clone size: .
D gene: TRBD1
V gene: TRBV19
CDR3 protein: CASSNRDRGSLNQPQHF
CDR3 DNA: TGTGCCAGTAGTAACCGGGACAGGGGATCCTTAAATCAGCCCCAGCATTTT

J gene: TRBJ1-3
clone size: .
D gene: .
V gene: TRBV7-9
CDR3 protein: CASSLIGDTIYF
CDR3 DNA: TGTGCCAGCAGCTTAATCGGGGACACCATATATTTT

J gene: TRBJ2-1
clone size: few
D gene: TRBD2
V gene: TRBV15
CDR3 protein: CATSREGLGANEQFF
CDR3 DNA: TGTGCCACCAGCAGAGAGGGACTAGGGGCCAATGAGCAGTTCTTC

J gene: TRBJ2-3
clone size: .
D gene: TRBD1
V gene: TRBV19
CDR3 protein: CASIDRGGTDTQYF
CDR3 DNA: TGTGCCAGTATTGACAGGGGGGGGACAGATACGCAGTATTTT

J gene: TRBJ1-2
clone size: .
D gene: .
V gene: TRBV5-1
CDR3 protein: CASSLGNRAYGYTF
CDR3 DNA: TGCGCCAGCAGCTTAGGAAACAGGGCCTATGGCTACACCTTC

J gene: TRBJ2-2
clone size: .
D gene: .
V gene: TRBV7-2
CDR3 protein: CASSLRLQAGELFF
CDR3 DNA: TGTGCCAGCAGCTTAAGGCTCCAGGCCGGGGAGCTGTTTTTT

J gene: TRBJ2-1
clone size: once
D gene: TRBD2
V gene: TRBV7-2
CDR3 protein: CASSSLPALAGMDEQFF
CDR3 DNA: TGTGCCAGCAGCTCCCTCCCGGCACTAGCGGGGATGGATGAGCAGTTCTTC

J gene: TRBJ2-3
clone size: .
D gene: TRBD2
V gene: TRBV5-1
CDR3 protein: CASSHLAGGQGDTQYF
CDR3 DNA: TGCGCCAGCAGCCACCTAGCGGGGGGGCAAGGAGATACGCAGTATTTT

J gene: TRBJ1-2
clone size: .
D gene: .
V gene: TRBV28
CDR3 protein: CASSSSAYGYTF
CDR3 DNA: TGTGCCAGCAGTTCGTCAGCGTATGGCTACACCTTC

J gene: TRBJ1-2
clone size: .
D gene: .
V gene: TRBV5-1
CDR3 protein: CASSFSGGISGYTF
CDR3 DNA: TGCGCCAGCAGCTTTAGCGGGGGGATCAGTGGCTACACCTTC

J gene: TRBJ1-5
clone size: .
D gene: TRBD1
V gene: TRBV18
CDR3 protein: CASSLGQGVTGPQHF
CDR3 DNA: TGTGCCAGCTCACTAGGACAGGGGGTAACCGGGCCCCAGCATTTT

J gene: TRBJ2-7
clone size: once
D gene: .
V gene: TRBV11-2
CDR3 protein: CASSMFISPYEQYF
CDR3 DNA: TGTGCCAGCAGCATGTTCATAAGCCCCTACGAGCAGTACTTC

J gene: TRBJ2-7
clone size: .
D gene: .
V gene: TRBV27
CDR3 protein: CASRLSGHYEQYF
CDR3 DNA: TGTGCCAGCCGTTTATCAGGACACTACGAGCAGTACTTC

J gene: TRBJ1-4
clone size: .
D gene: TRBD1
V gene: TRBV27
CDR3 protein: CASSPSEGQGREKLFF
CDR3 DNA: TGTGCCAGCAGTCCCTCCGAGGGACAGGGGCGAGAAAAACTGTTTTTT